This passage covers 31 T cell receptor beta chains from one sample sequenced in a study of CD8+CD57+ T cells in acquired aplastic anemia. It was genomic DNA that served as the template for profiling TCR beta VDJ and CDR3. MiXCR, run by TCRdb on the reads, gives a single entry per CDR3 protein. The repertoire holds around 180,000 distinct CDR3 sequences, with roughly 63% as singletons. Sample: sorted CD4+, CD8+, or CD8+CD57+ T cells (not recorded which) from PBMCs. These receptors originate from a human donor in good health.

Regarding this clonotype: The junction departs from the called germline gene at one end, perhaps through a read error. V is TRBV20-1 and J is TRBJ2-5; the match to TRBD2 covers 9 bases. CDR1 and CDR2 (germline): DFQATT, SNEGSKA (reference sequence). The CDR3 runs 14 residues. CDR3 in amino acids: CSASRLAEKDTQYF. In DNA, the CDR3 is TGCAGTGCTAGTAGACTAGCGGAAAAAGATACCCAGTACTTC.

This clonotype has just one count. The rearrangement links TRBV7-9 to TRBJ1-1; D call uncertain. The CDR3 spans 14 residues. Germline CDR1 reads SEHNR; CDR2 reads FQNEAQ (reference sequence). Trimming removed 3 bases from V and 3 bases from J, with 11 bases in between. CDR3 sequence: CASSFPPGDTEAFF. In DNA form, the CDR3 reads TGTGCCAGCAGCTTCCCTCCTGGCGACACTGAAGCTTTCTTT.

V is TRBV5-1 and J is TRBJ1-1; possibly TRBD1 for D (5 bases). The CDR3 sequence is 14 residues long. Trimming took off 4 bases at V and 0 bases at J, with 10 bases between the two ends. Germline assignment: CDR1 SGHRS and CDR2 YFSETQ. CDR3 in amino acids: CASSQQAMNTEAFF. The CDR3 DNA sequence: TGCGCCAGCAGCCAACAGGCCATGAACACTGAAGCTTTCTTT.

CDR3 nucleotides: TGTGCCAGCAGCTCCGCCTCGAAAGGGACAGGGGACCGGACCCAGTACTTC. Translating it yields CASSSASKGTGDRTQYF. The chain uses TRBV7-8 and TRBJ2-5; 10 bases fit TRBD1. CDR3 size: 17 residues. V was pared by 4 bases and J by 7 bases, with 15 bases of the junction left unmatched. Germline V gene lookup returns CDR1 SGHVS and CDR2 FQNEAQ.

This clonotype was counted only a few times. The chain uses TRBV4-1 and TRBJ2-1; 10 bases are shared with TRBD2. There are 20 residues in the CDR3. Germline CDR1 reads MGHRA; CDR2 reads YSYEKL. Trimming cost V 1 base and J 8 bases; bases outside gene matches: 20. The CDR3 loop is CASSQGQILSGRPPGDEQFF. The CDR3 nucleotides are TGCGCCAGCAGCCAAGGCCAGATCCTTAGCGGGAGGCCCCCTGGGGATGAGCAGTTCTTC.

The V gene is TRBV29-1, the J gene TRBJ2-7; TRBD2 is a possible D gene (7 bases). Germline V lookup: CDR1 SQVTM, CDR2 ANQGSEA. The ends were cut back, 3 bases at V and 5 bases at J, with 17 bases in the middle. This CDR3 is 14 amino acids long. The CDR3 coding sequence is TGCAGCGTTGATGGGGAGGGGGTGTCGAACGAGCAGTACTTC. Amino acid sequence: CSVDGEGVSNEQYF.

This chain connects TRBV10-3 to TRBJ1-4; D is uncertain. V was pared by 6 bases and J by 8 bases, with 19 bases between. The germline CDR1 and CDR2 sequences are ENHRY and SYGVKD. This CDR3 contains 15 residues. The CDR3 loop reads CAISASKGSGEKLFF. The DNA for the CDR3 is TGTGCCATCAGCGCTTCAAAAGGGTCTGGGGAAAAACTGTTTTTT.

The chain carries TRBV13 and TRBJ2-5; the D is unclear. This CDR3 is built from 14 residues. The germline V gene has CDR1 PRHDT and CDR2 FYEKMQ (reference sequence). V was pared by 0 bases and J by 2 bases, with 7 bases between. The CDR3 reads CASSLGSIQETQYF. DNA of the CDR3: TGTGCCAGCAGCTTAGGTTCCATACAAGAGACCCAGTACTTC.

V gene TRBV15 combines with J gene TRBJ2-5; 8 nucleotides align to TRBD2. The CDR3 is 16 amino acids. Germline CDR1 reads LNHNV; CDR2 reads YYDKDF (reference sequence). V trimming: 5 bases; J trimming: 4 bases; junction bases outside the gene matches: 12. The CDR3 is CATSSGASGSIETQYF. The CDR3 nucleotides are TGTGCCACCAGCTCCGGGGCCAGCGGGAGCATAGAGACCCAGTACTTC.

The V call is TRBV11-2, the J call TRBJ2-1; D is perhaps TRBD2 (5 bases). CDR3 length equals 15 residues. V was pared by 4 bases and J by 2 bases, with 12 bases between. CDR1 and CDR2 (germline): SGHAT, FQNNGV. The CDR3, as DNA: TGTGCCAGCAGCTATGGGCGGAGGACCTACAATGAGCAGTTCTTC. It encodes CASSYGRRTYNEQFF.

This clonotype was seen repeatedly, ten times or more. J is TRBJ2-1 and V is TRBV7-6, with no clear D. From germline, CDR1 is SGHVS and CDR2 FNYEAQ. Trimming pared 10 bases from V and 0 bases from J, leaving 10 bases between. This CDR3 spans 13 amino acids. This CDR3 reads CATGVSSYNEQFF. CDR3 in DNA: TGTGCCACTGGGGTCAGCTCCTACAATGAGCAGTTCTTC. The full variable domain, with the rest looked up from reference TRBV7-6 and TRBJ2-1, is GAGVSQSPRYKVTKRGQDVALRCDPISGHVSLYWYRQALGQGPEFLTYFNYEAQQDKSGLPNDRFSAERPEGSISTLTIQRTEQRDSAMYRCATGVSSYNEQFFGPGTRLTVL.

The chain is built from TRBV24-1 and TRBJ1-1; no reliable D call. Looked up from germline, CDR1 is KGHDR and CDR2 is SFDVKD. CDR3 length: 13 residues. Trimming stripped 5 bases from V and 0 bases from J, with 6 bases between. Here the CDR3 DNA reads TGTGCCACCAGTGTCAGCCTGAACACTGAAGCTTTCTTT. Translating it yields CATSVSLNTEAFF.

The chain joins TRBV10-3 to TRBJ2-3; TRBD2 matches at 7 bases. Germline V lookup: CDR1 ENHRY, CDR2 SYGVKD. V was clipped by 0 bases and J by 2 bases; unmatched bases: 8. The CDR3 has 17 amino acids. This CDR3 is CAISESPGLADTDTQYF. The CDR3 coding sequence is TGTGCCATCAGTGAGTCTCCGGGGCTAGCGGACACAGATACGCAGTATTTT.

The chain employs TRBV19 and TRBJ2-1; maybe TRBD1 (6 bases). Germline values: CDR1 LNHDA, CDR2 SQIVND (reference sequence). The ends were cut back, 6 bases at V and 12 bases at J, with 18 bases in the middle. The CDR3 spans 13 residues. The CDR3 spells CASRTPVDSLQFF. Here the CDR3 DNA reads TGTGCCAGTAGAACACCCGTGGACAGCTTGCAGTTCTTC.

The chain links TRBV19 to TRBJ1-5, with a weak D call TRBD1 (6 bases). This CDR3 contains 15 residues. The ends were cut back, 1 base at V and 7 bases at J, with 14 bases in the middle. Germline V gives CDR1 LNHDA, CDR2 SQIVND (reference sequence). The CDR3 DNA is TGTGCCAGTAGTATAGTAGCGGGGGCTAGGCAGCCCCAGCATTTT. As protein: CASSIVAGARQPQHF.

This CDR3 reads CASSVDSGRARETQYF. Here the CDR3 DNA reads TGTGCCAGCAGCGTAGATAGCGGGAGGGCCAGAGAGACCCAGTACTTC. The gene calls are TRBV5-6 and TRBJ2-5; 11 nucleotides agree with TRBD2. V lost 4 bases and J lost 4; bases outside the gene matches: 9. CDR1 is SGHDT, CDR2 YYEEEE, per germline. The CDR3 is made up of 16 amino acids.

The chain is built from TRBV6-1 and TRBJ2-7, with TRBD2 matching 14 bases. CDR3 length equals 16 residues. Germline assignment: CDR1 MNHNS and CDR2 SASEGT. V gave up 4 bases and J gave up 6 bases; unmatched junction bases: 8. The CDR3, as DNA: TGTGCCAGCAGTGGCGGGACTAGCGGGGGAGGACGCGAGCAGTACTTC. This translates into CASSGGTSGGGREQYF.

This clonotype was seen many times. The rearrangement joins TRBV12-3 or TRBV12-4 to TRBJ1-2; tentative D call: TRBD1 (5 bases). The V gene lost 10 bases and the J gene lost 3 bases, with 15 bases spanning the gap. CDR3 length equals 13 residues. CDR3 sequence reads: CAIQGLTHYGYTF. CDR3 coding DNA: TGTGCCATCCAGGGACTGACCCACTATGGCTACACCTTC.

This clonotype was counted at least ten times. The rearrangement uses TRBV6-1 and TRBJ1-5; possibly TRBD1 for D (5 bases). The CDR3 has 16 residues. V was pared by 3 bases and J by 9 bases, with 21 bases between. Per germline, CDR1 MNHNS and CDR2 SASEGT. This CDR3 is CASSDGYPGDLLPQHF. The CDR3 nucleotides are TGTGCCAGCAGTGACGGTTACCCTGGGGACCTTCTGCCCCAGCATTTT.

The V call is TRBV7-3, the J call TRBJ2-7; the D gene could be TRBD1 or TRBD2 (6 bases each). The CDR3 contains 14 residues. Trimming cost V 4 bases and J 8 bases, with 18 bases left between them. Germline-derived CDR1 and CDR2 are SGHTA and FQGTGA. CDR3 bases: TGTGCCAGCAGCTCAGCGGCTGGGGGGACACAGCAGTACTTC. This gives the protein CASSSAAGGTQQYF.

This clonotype has ten or more counts. J is TRBJ1-2 and V is TRBV6-1, with D uncertain. The V and J ends lost 7 bases and 7 bases respectively, with 10 bases between them. Per germline, CDR1 MNHNS and CDR2 SASEGT. The CDR3 covers 11 residues. The CDR3, as DNA: TGTGCCAGCACCTCCGGGAGTGGCTACACCTTC. Translation gives CASTSGSGYTF.

The chain recombines TRBV25-1 with TRBJ1-6; 7 bases map to TRBD1. The CDR3 is 14 residues long. Germline assignment: CDR1 MGHDK and CDR2 SYGVNS. V lost 6 bases and J lost 6; bases outside the gene matches: 5. Here the CDR3 reads CASSWTGANSPLHF. In DNA, the CDR3 is TGTGCCAGCAGCTGGACAGGAGCTAATTCACCCCTCCACTTT.

This clonotype has at least ten counts. The chain joins TRBV19 to TRBJ2-2, with D possibly TRBD2 on 5 matching bases. CDR1 LNHDA and CDR2 SQIVND come from the germline V gene (reference sequence). This CDR3 spans 16 amino acids. Trimming took off 1 base at V and 0 bases at J, with 9 bases between the two ends. For the CDR3, the DNA is TGTGCCAGTAGTATAGGTTCGGGAACGAACACCGGGGAGCTGTTTTTT. This sequence encodes CASSIGSGTNTGELFF.

This chain uses TRBV24-1 with TRBJ2-7, with a weak D call TRBD1 (6 bases). The CDR3 runs 12 residues. The V gene lost 1 base and the J gene lost 12 bases, with 12 bases spanning the gap. Per germline, CDR1 KGHDR and CDR2 SFDVKD. The CDR3 here is CATSDFVGRGYF. The CDR3 nucleotides are TGTGCCACCAGTGATTTCGTGGGCAGGGGGTACTTC.

The rearrangement uses TRBV2 and TRBJ2-7; 9 bases match TRBD2. Germline loops: CDR1 SNHLY, CDR2 FYNNEI. Losses at the gene ends were 8 bases for V and 6 bases for J; bases not matched to a gene: 11. The CDR3 has 14 amino acids. CDR3 in DNA: TGTGCCAGCCGCGTAGCGGGAGAACTTGGCGAGCAGTACTTC. Its translation: CASRVAGELGEQYF.

This clonotype was seen more than once but under ten times. The chain employs TRBV19 and TRBJ1-6; D perhaps matches TRBD1 (6 bases). The CDR3 spans 14 residues. Per the germline V gene, CDR1 is LNHDA and CDR2 is SQIVND (reference sequence). The ends were cut back, 7 bases at V and 9 bases at J, with 16 bases in the middle. The CDR3: CASKSTGLISPLHF. CDR3 DNA: TGTGCCAGTAAATCTACAGGGTTGATTTCACCCCTCCACTTT.

A word on this clonotype: This is likely a read error, given that the CDR3 carries no conserved phenylalanine or tryptophan at its end. The V gene is TRBV15, the J gene TRBJ1-6; the match to TRBD1 covers 8 bases. The CDR3 runs 15 residues. Germline V CDR1 and CDR2: LNHNV, YYDKDF (reference sequence). CDR3 in DNA: TGTGCTACCAGCAGAGATGGACAGGGAAACCGACCCCTCCACTCT. Translation gives CATSRDGQGNRPLHS.

This clonotype was recorded at least ten times. V is TRBV20-1 and J is TRBJ2-7; 9 positions match TRBD2. This CDR3 is built from 13 residues. The V gene's germline CDR1 is DFQATT and CDR2 SNEGSKA (reference sequence). The J segment lost 3 bases and the V segment lost 3 bases, leaving 3 bases of the junction unmatched. CDR3 coding DNA: TGCAGTGCTAGGCGGGAGGGCCTCTACGAGCAGTACTTC. Amino acids: CSARREGLYEQYF.

This clonotype was counted ten times or more. This chain links TRBV19 with TRBJ2-1; 11 nucleotides line up with TRBD2. The V gene end was trimmed by 5 bases and the J gene end by 4 bases; junction bases not matched to a gene: 10. The germline V gene encodes CDR1 LNHDA and CDR2 SQIVND (reference sequence). CDR3 length equals 17 residues. CDR3 in amino acids: CASSQGASGRTYNEQFF. CDR3 bases: TGTGCCAGTAGTCAAGGGGCTAGCGGGAGGACATACAATGAGCAGTTCTTC.

The V and J genes are TRBV20-1 and TRBJ2-5, with D maybe TRBD2 (5 bases). There are 14 residues in the CDR3. Per the germline V gene, CDR1 is DFQATT and CDR2 is SNEGSKA (reference sequence). Between the trimmed V and J ends, which lost 6 bases and 5 bases, there was a span of 19 bases. The CDR3 reads CSALPTTGRETQYF. CDR3 sequence (DNA): TGCAGTGCCCTCCCTACCACGGGAAGGGAGACCCAGTACTTC.

This rearrangement joins TRBV24-1 to TRBJ2-1, with 8 bases that match TRBD2. CDR1 is KGHDR and CDR2 is SFDVKD in the germline V gene. The CDR3 loop spans 16 amino acids. With 4 bases clipped from V and 5 bases from J, the junction kept 9 bases outside the gene matches. DNA for the CDR3: TGTGCCACCAGTGACTCAATCATTAGCGGGGACAATGAGCAGTTCTTC. This gives the protein CATSDSIISGDNEQFF.